A selection of T cell receptor beta chains follows, all from one sample in a study of blood T cell repertoires in COVID-19. Data came from immunoSEQ multiplex PCR; TCRdb stores just in-frame clones and leaves some out. The table includes roughly 250,000 clones, about 91% detected once. Source material: PBMCs or T cells enriched from blood (not recorded which). All receptors come from a woman in her 40s with acute COVID-19. The CDR3 runs from the conserved cysteine through the conserved F or W. The order of the fields is J gene, D gene, clone size, V gene, CDR3 protein, CDR3 DNA. D genes are given only for firm matches. Rows may omit the clone size; those that give it use once, few, many or a size class.

j_gene: TRBJ1-2
d_gene: NA
abundance: NA
v_gene: TRBV28
CDR3aa: CASSLPGGSDYGYTF
CDR3nt: TGTGCCAGCAGTTTGCCCGGGGGGAGTGACTATGGCTACACCTTC

j_gene: TRBJ1-2
d_gene: NA
abundance: NA
v_gene: TRBV12-3/TRBV12-4
CDR3aa: CASSPAGFGYTF
CDR3nt: TGTGCCAGCAGTCCCGCAGGGTTTGGCTACACCTTC

j_gene: TRBJ2-1
d_gene: NA
abundance: NA
v_gene: TRBV10-3
CDR3aa: CAINGLTDGESSYNEQFF
CDR3nt: TGTGCCATCAATGGGTTGACGGACGGGGAAAGCTCCTACAATGAGCAGTTCTTC

j_gene: TRBJ2-5
d_gene: NA
abundance: NA
v_gene: TRBV11-2
CDR3aa: CASSPSWTVETQYF
CDR3nt: TGTGCCAGCAGCCCAAGTTGGACAGTAGAGACCCAGTACTTC

j_gene: TRBJ2-3
d_gene: NA
abundance: NA
v_gene: TRBV5-1
CDR3aa: CASSLGHSPSTDTQYF
CDR3nt: TGCGCCAGCAGCTTGGGGCACAGTCCTAGCACAGATACGCAGTATTTT

j_gene: TRBJ2-1
d_gene: TRBD1
abundance: NA
v_gene: TRBV5-1
CDR3aa: CASSLNPGTGVYNEQFF
CDR3nt: TGCGCCAGCAGCTTGAACCCCGGGACAGGGGTTTACAATGAGCAGTTCTTC

j_gene: TRBJ2-7
d_gene: NA
abundance: NA
v_gene: TRBV18
CDR3aa: CASSPEPISYEQYF
CDR3nt: TGTGCCAGCTCACCGGAGCCGATCTCCTACGAGCAGTACTTC

j_gene: TRBJ2-1
d_gene: TRBD1
abundance: NA
v_gene: TRBV11-2
CDR3aa: CASSLQGGYNEQFF
CDR3nt: TGTGCCAGCAGTTTACAGGGGGGCTACAATGAGCAGTTCTTC

j_gene: TRBJ2-2
d_gene: NA
abundance: once
v_gene: TRBV4-1
CDR3aa: CASRGLLLPTELFF
CDR3nt: TGCGCCAGCAGGGGACTGCTACTGCCGACGGAGCTGTTTTTT

j_gene: TRBJ1-2
d_gene: NA
abundance: NA
v_gene: TRBV19
CDR3aa: CASSIVPNRDGYTF
CDR3nt: TGTGCCAGTAGTATAGTGCCAAATCGCGATGGCTACACCTTC

j_gene: TRBJ2-3
d_gene: TRBD1
abundance: NA
v_gene: TRBV12-5
CDR3aa: CASGWDSPTDTQYF
CDR3nt: TGTGCTAGTGGCTGGGACAGTCCCACAGATACGCAGTATTTT

j_gene: TRBJ1-2
d_gene: NA
abundance: NA
v_gene: TRBV3-1/TRBV3-2
CDR3aa: CASTKANNYGYTF
CDR3nt: TGTGCCAGCACCAAAGCGAATAACTATGGCTACACCTTC

j_gene: TRBJ1-1
d_gene: TRBD1
abundance: NA
v_gene: TRBV27
CDR3aa: CASSFAPGQEAFF
CDR3nt: TGTGCCAGCAGTTTTGCCCCGGGACAGGAAGCTTTCTTT

j_gene: TRBJ1-2
d_gene: TRBD1
abundance: NA
v_gene: TRBV2
CDR3aa: CASSPAGQDYGYTF
CDR3nt: TGTGCCAGCAGTCCAGCCGGACAGGACTATGGCTACACCTTC

j_gene: TRBJ2-2
d_gene: TRBD2
abundance: NA
v_gene: TRBV24-1
CDR3aa: CATEPPGLAGVSSGELFF
CDR3nt: TGTGCCACCGAACCGCCGGGACTAGCGGGAGTCAGTTCCGGGGAGCTGTTTTTT

j_gene: TRBJ1-1
d_gene: NA
abundance: NA
v_gene: TRBV11-2
CDR3aa: CASSFSGTEAFF
CDR3nt: TGTGCCAGCAGCTTCAGCGGCACTGAAGCTTTCTTT

j_gene: TRBJ1-6
d_gene: TRBD1
abundance: NA
v_gene: TRBV6-5
CDR3aa: CASLPGQTNSPLHF
CDR3nt: TGTGCCAGTCTGCCGGGACAGACCAATTCACCCCTCCACTTT

j_gene: TRBJ2-1
d_gene: TRBD2
abundance: NA
v_gene: TRBV9
CDR3aa: CASSVDPGLAGLNEQFF
CDR3nt: TGTGCCAGCAGCGTAGACCCGGGACTAGCGGGTCTGAATGAGCAGTTCTTC

j_gene: TRBJ1-1
d_gene: TRBD1
abundance: NA
v_gene: TRBV24-1
CDR3aa: CATTQGGEAFF
CDR3nt: TGTGCCACGACACAGGGGGGCGAAGCTTTCTTT

j_gene: TRBJ2-1
d_gene: NA
abundance: NA
v_gene: TRBV27
CDR3aa: CASSNAKYRFF
CDR3nt: TGTGCCAGCAGTAACGCTAAGTATCGGTTCTTC

j_gene: TRBJ2-5
d_gene: TRBD1
abundance: once
v_gene: TRBV2
CDR3aa: CASSEARQGARETQYF
CDR3nt: TGTGCCAGCAGTGAAGCGCGGCAGGGGGCCCGGGAGACCCAGTACTTC

j_gene: TRBJ2-2
d_gene: TRBD2
abundance: NA
v_gene: TRBV10-2
CDR3aa: CASRGTSGRAGELFF
CDR3nt: TGCGCCAGCAGAGGGACTAGCGGGAGGGCCGGGGAGCTGTTTTTT

j_gene: TRBJ1-1
d_gene: TRBD1
abundance: NA
v_gene: TRBV6-5
CDR3aa: CASSYSIPDRGTEAFF
CDR3nt: TGTGCCAGCAGTTACTCGATCCCGGACAGGGGCACTGAAGCTTTCTTT

j_gene: TRBJ2-3
d_gene: NA
abundance: NA
v_gene: TRBV28
CDR3aa: CASSFGISTDTQYF
CDR3nt: TGTGCCAGCAGTTTCGGGATAAGCACAGATACGCAGTATTTT

j_gene: TRBJ1-1
d_gene: NA
abundance: once
v_gene: TRBV11-3
CDR3aa: CASSLVSGSTEAFF
CDR3nt: TGTGCCAGCAGCTTAGTGTCGGGTTCCACTGAAGCTTTCTTT

j_gene: TRBJ2-2
d_gene: TRBD1
abundance: NA
v_gene: TRBV6-1
CDR3aa: CASSVAGTGNTGELFF
CDR3nt: TGTGCCAGCAGTGTCGCCGGGACAGGGAACACCGGGGAGCTGTTTTTT

j_gene: TRBJ1-6
d_gene: NA
abundance: NA
v_gene: TRBV15
CDR3aa: CATSTATAGRGSPLHF
CDR3nt: TGTGCCACCAGCACCGCTACAGCGGGTCGGGGGTCACCCCTCCACTTT

j_gene: TRBJ2-1
d_gene: TRBD1
abundance: NA
v_gene: TRBV11-3
CDR3aa: CASSKQGSYNEQFF
CDR3nt: TGTGCCAGCAGCAAACAGGGGTCCTACAATGAGCAGTTCTTC

j_gene: TRBJ1-1
d_gene: TRBD1
abundance: once
v_gene: TRBV5-5
CDR3aa: CASSYGQGATEAFF
CDR3nt: TGTGCCAGCAGCTACGGACAGGGGGCTACTGAAGCTTTCTTT

j_gene: TRBJ1-2
d_gene: TRBD1
abundance: NA
v_gene: TRBV18
CDR3aa: CASSTTQDRGDGYTF
CDR3nt: TGTGCCAGCTCAACAACGCAGGACAGGGGAGATGGCTACACCTTC

j_gene: TRBJ1-1
d_gene: NA
abundance: NA
v_gene: TRBV5-1
CDR3aa: CASSSGTFLGSTEAFF
CDR3nt: TGCGCCAGCAGCTCCGGGACATTTCTGGGGAGCACTGAAGCTTTCTTT

j_gene: TRBJ1-1
d_gene: NA
abundance: once
v_gene: TRBV30
CDR3aa: CAWSVLWNTEAFF
CDR3nt: TGTGCCTGGAGTGTACTCTGGAACACTGAAGCTTTCTTT

j_gene: TRBJ2-2
d_gene: TRBD2
abundance: NA
v_gene: TRBV5-1
CDR3aa: CASSWSGRNTGELFF
CDR3nt: TGCGCCAGCAGTTGGAGCGGGAGGAACACCGGGGAGCTGTTTTTT

j_gene: TRBJ1-1
d_gene: NA
abundance: NA
v_gene: TRBV24-1
CDR3aa: CATSDSRAGENTEAFF
CDR3nt: TGTGCCACCAGTGATTCCCGGGCGGGGGAGAACACTGAAGCTTTCTTT

j_gene: TRBJ1-5
d_gene: NA
abundance: NA
v_gene: TRBV28
CDR3aa: CASSWGGRSHNQPQHF
CDR3nt: TGTGCCAGCAGTTGGGGAGGGAGGTCGCACAATCAGCCCCAGCATTTT

j_gene: TRBJ1-6
d_gene: TRBD1
abundance: NA
v_gene: TRBV7-2
CDR3aa: CASSLRQGLYNSPLHF
CDR3nt: TGTGCCAGCAGCCTCCGACAGGGACTCTATAATTCACCCCTCCACTTT

j_gene: TRBJ2-2
d_gene: NA
abundance: NA
v_gene: TRBV6-5
CDR3aa: CASRFASGLTGELFF
CDR3nt: TGTGCCAGCAGGTTCGCCTCAGGGTTGACCGGGGAGCTGTTTTTT

j_gene: TRBJ1-5
d_gene: NA
abundance: NA
v_gene: TRBV18
CDR3aa: CASPEYRTVPRPQHF
CDR3nt: TGTGCCAGCCCAGAATACCGGACAGTTCCAAGGCCCCAGCATTTT

j_gene: TRBJ2-7
d_gene: NA
abundance: NA
v_gene: TRBV14
CDR3aa: CASSHARARSEQYF
CDR3nt: TGTGCCAGCAGCCATGCCAGGGCCCGCTCCGAGCAGTACTTC

j_gene: TRBJ1-1
d_gene: TRBD1
abundance: NA
v_gene: TRBV24-1
CDR3aa: CATSEGTDMNTEAFF
CDR3nt: TGTGCCACCAGTGAGGGGACAGATATGAACACTGAAGCTTTCTTT

j_gene: TRBJ2-1
d_gene: NA
abundance: NA
v_gene: TRBV7-3
CDR3aa: CASSSVGVYNEQFF
CDR3nt: TGTGCCAGCAGCTCAGTGGGCGTTTACAATGAGCAGTTCTTC

j_gene: TRBJ1-6
d_gene: NA
abundance: NA
v_gene: TRBV30
CDR3aa: CAWSQRDNSPLHF
CDR3nt: TGTGCCTGGAGTCAGCGAGATAATTCACCCCTCCACTTT

j_gene: TRBJ1-1
d_gene: NA
abundance: NA
v_gene: TRBV11-3
CDR3aa: CASSFEGFTEAFF
CDR3nt: TGTGCCAGCAGCTTTGAGGGTTTCACTGAAGCTTTCTTT

j_gene: TRBJ1-1
d_gene: TRBD1
abundance: NA
v_gene: TRBV28
CDR3aa: CASRQGGITEAFF
CDR3nt: TGTGCCAGTCGGCAGGGGGGTATCACTGAAGCTTTCTTT

j_gene: TRBJ2-2
d_gene: TRBD1
abundance: NA
v_gene: TRBV5-6
CDR3aa: CASGNQGALYTGELFF
CDR3nt: TGTGCCAGCGGAAACCAGGGGGCCTTGTACACCGGGGAGCTGTTTTTT

j_gene: TRBJ1-5
d_gene: NA
abundance: NA
v_gene: TRBV30
CDR3aa: CAWSASHSNQPQHF
CDR3nt: TGTGCCTGGAGTGCTTCACATAGCAATCAGCCCCAGCATTTT

j_gene: TRBJ2-1
d_gene: TRBD2
abundance: NA
v_gene: TRBV19
CDR3aa: CASSRTRRDEQFF
CDR3nt: TGTGCCAGTAGTAGGACTAGAAGGGACGAGCAGTTCTTC

j_gene: TRBJ2-7
d_gene: TRBD2
abundance: NA
v_gene: TRBV10-1
CDR3aa: CASRGLAETYEQYF
CDR3nt: TGCGCCAGCAGGGGACTAGCCGAGACCTACGAGCAGTACTTC

j_gene: TRBJ2-1
d_gene: NA
abundance: NA
v_gene: TRBV7-2
CDR3aa: CASSLDYATNEQFF
CDR3nt: TGTGCCAGCAGCTTAGACTATGCTACTAATGAGCAGTTCTTC

j_gene: TRBJ1-5
d_gene: NA
abundance: once
v_gene: TRBV28
CDR3aa: CASKREGQPQHF
CDR3nt: TGTGCCAGCAAAAGGGAGGGCCAGCCCCAGCATTTT

j_gene: TRBJ1-5
d_gene: NA
abundance: NA
v_gene: TRBV4-1
CDR3aa: CASSQEWEQAQHF
CDR3nt: TGCGCCAGCAGCCAAGAATGGGAACAGGCCCAGCATTTT

j_gene: TRBJ1-5
d_gene: NA
abundance: few
v_gene: TRBV19
CDR3aa: CASSIPGRPYSNQPQHF
CDR3nt: TGTGCCAGTAGTATCCCAGGAAGACCCTATAGCAATCAGCCCCAGCATTTT

j_gene: TRBJ2-1
d_gene: TRBD2
abundance: NA
v_gene: TRBV11-2
CDR3aa: CASSLSRGGLGEQFF
CDR3nt: TGTGCCAGCAGCTTAAGCCGGGGGGGGTTGGGTGAGCAGTTCTTC